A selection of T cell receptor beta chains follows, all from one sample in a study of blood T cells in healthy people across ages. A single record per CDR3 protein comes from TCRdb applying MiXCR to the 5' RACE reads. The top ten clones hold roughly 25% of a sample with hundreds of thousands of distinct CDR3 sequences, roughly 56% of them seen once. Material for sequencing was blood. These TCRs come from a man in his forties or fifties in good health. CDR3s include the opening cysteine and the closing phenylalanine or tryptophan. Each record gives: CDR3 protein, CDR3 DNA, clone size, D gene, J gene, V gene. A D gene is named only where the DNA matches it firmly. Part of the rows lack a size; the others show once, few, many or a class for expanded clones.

CDR3aa: CASSPKSGSRTDTQYF
CDR3nt: TGTGCCAGCAGCCCGAAATCTGGGTCCCGCACAGATACGCAGTATTTT
abundance: .
d_gene: .
j_gene: TRBJ2-3
v_gene: TRBV7-3

CDR3aa: CAISGPSSGRAFNEQFF
CDR3nt: TGTGCCATCAGTGGGCCATCGAGTGGGAGGGCATTCAATGAGCAGTTCTTC
abundance: .
d_gene: TRBD2
j_gene: TRBJ2-1
v_gene: TRBV10-3

CDR3aa: CASSTEAYQETQYF
CDR3nt: TGTGCCAGCAGCACAGAGGCCTACCAAGAGACCCAGTACTTC
abundance: few
d_gene: .
j_gene: TRBJ2-5
v_gene: TRBV7-9

CDR3aa: CAKSKGWDTQYF
CDR3nt: TGTGCCAAAAGTAAGGGTTGGGATACGCAGTATTTT
abundance: .
d_gene: .
j_gene: TRBJ2-3
v_gene: TRBV2

CDR3aa: CASSILPAIQGNEQYF
CDR3nt: TGTGCCAGCAGCATACTACCCGCGATACAGGGCAATGAGCAGTACTTC
abundance: .
d_gene: .
j_gene: TRBJ2-5
v_gene: TRBV7-8

CDR3aa: CSAGRDLQETQYF
CDR3nt: TGCAGTGCTGGGCGGGACTTACAAGAGACCCAGTACTTC
abundance: .
d_gene: .
j_gene: TRBJ2-5
v_gene: TRBV20-1

CDR3aa: CASSGDRFNGELFF
CDR3nt: TGTGCCAGCAGCGGGGACAGGTTTAACGGGGAGCTGTTTTTT
abundance: .
d_gene: TRBD1
j_gene: TRBJ2-2
v_gene: TRBV3-1

CDR3aa: CATSTGQGANEKLFF
CDR3nt: TGTGCCACCAGCACCGGACAGGGGGCCAATGAAAAACTGTTTTTT
abundance: few
d_gene: TRBD1
j_gene: TRBJ1-4
v_gene: TRBV15

CDR3aa: CASSLWLNRGRIMNTEAFF
CDR3nt: TGTGCCAGCAGTTTATGGCTTAACAGGGGGCGGATCATGAACACTGAAGCTTTCTTT
abundance: once
d_gene: TRBD1
j_gene: TRBJ1-1
v_gene: TRBV28

CDR3aa: CAGRGGLSNQPQHF
CDR3nt: TGTGCCGGTAGAGGAGGGCTTAGCAATCAGCCCCAGCATTTT
abundance: .
d_gene: .
j_gene: TRBJ1-5
v_gene: TRBV28

CDR3aa: CASSLDPGLAGDGEQFF
CDR3nt: TGTGCCAGCAGCTTAGACCCGGGACTAGCGGGAGATGGTGAGCAGTTCTTC
abundance: few
d_gene: TRBD2
j_gene: TRBJ2-1
v_gene: TRBV11-3

CDR3aa: CASTRQAGANVLTF
CDR3nt: TGTGCCAGCACCCGACAGGCTGGGGCCAACGTCCTGACTTTC
abundance: few
d_gene: .
j_gene: TRBJ2-6
v_gene: TRBV28

CDR3aa: CASSITSGEDLYTQYF
CDR3nt: TGCGCCAGCAGCATCACTAGCGGAGAAGACTTATATACGCAGTATTTT
abundance: .
d_gene: TRBD2
j_gene: TRBJ2-3
v_gene: TRBV5-1

CDR3aa: CASSQDIRMRHSSSRQETQYF
CDR3nt: TGTGCCAGCAGCCAAGATATCAGGATGCGGCATTCAAGCTCTCGTCAAGAGACCCAGTACTTC
abundance: few
d_gene: .
j_gene: TRBJ2-5
v_gene: TRBV14

CDR3aa: CASSVVPGTSGANVLTF
CDR3nt: TGTGCCAGCAGCGTAGTTCCGGGGACCTCTGGGGCCAACGTCCTGACTTTC
abundance: .
d_gene: .
j_gene: TRBJ2-6
v_gene: TRBV9

CDR3aa: CASNSLSPSYNEQYF
CDR3nt: TGCGCCAGCAATTCCCTGTCCCCCTCCTACAATGAGCAGTACTTC
abundance: .
d_gene: .
j_gene: TRBJ2-7
v_gene: TRBV5-1

CDR3aa: CASRSGLARGEQFF
CDR3nt: TGTGCCAGTAGGAGCGGACTAGCCCGGGGGGAGCAGTTCTTC
abundance: .
d_gene: TRBD2
j_gene: TRBJ2-1
v_gene: TRBV28

CDR3aa: CSVGPRPGMGETQYF
CDR3nt: TGCAGCGTTGGCCCCAGACCGGGAATGGGCGAGACCCAGTACTTC
abundance: few
d_gene: .
j_gene: TRBJ2-5
v_gene: TRBV29-1

CDR3aa: CASSTWGAPSNEQFF
CDR3nt: TGTGCCAGCAGTACCTGGGGGGCGCCTAGCAATGAGCAGTTCTTC
abundance: few
d_gene: .
j_gene: TRBJ2-1
v_gene: TRBV25-1

CDR3aa: CSGRDGQTQYF
CDR3nt: TGCAGCGGGCGGGATGGGCAGACCCAGTACTTC
abundance: .
d_gene: .
j_gene: TRBJ2-5
v_gene: TRBV29-1

CDR3aa: CASSLGDLGYGYTF
CDR3nt: TGTGCCAGCAGTTTAGGGGATTTGGGCTATGGCTACACCTTC
abundance: .
d_gene: .
j_gene: TRBJ1-2
v_gene: TRBV28

CDR3aa: CASSASGGALSSYEQYF
CDR3nt: TGTGCCAGCAGCGCATCAGGGGGCGCGCTGTCTTCCTACGAGCAGTACTTC
abundance: few
d_gene: TRBD1
j_gene: TRBJ2-7
v_gene: TRBV9